The 21 T cell receptor beta chains below come from one sample, sequenced in a study of human T cells and chemical hapten exposure. The time point here: pre-sensitization, week 0. The treatment here: therapeutic diphenylcyclopropenone sensitization with weekly scalp DPC. TCRdb reanalysed the RACE reads using MiXCR and keeps one entry per CDR3 protein. The profile shows about 120,000 distinct CDR3 sequences, roughly 12% of them singletons. Sequenced here: whole blood, sampled in connection with sensitization to the hapten diphenylcyclopropenone (DPC). The source is a woman under 30 with alopecia areata. Some clones in this sample may be carry-over from other donors' samples.

The gene calls are TRBV25-1 and TRBJ1-1, with 8 bases identical to TRBD1. V lost 6 bases, J lost 5 bases, and 11 bases stayed unmatched. This CDR3 has 15 residues. Germline-derived CDR1 and CDR2 are MGHDK and SYGVNS. The CDR3 DNA reads as TGTGCCAGCAGGGGACAGGCCCGGGGAGGGACTGAAGCTTTCTTT. Amino acid sequence: CASRGQARGGTEAFF.

The chain links TRBV10-2 to TRBJ1-1; TRBD1 is a possible D gene (5 bases). CDR3 length: 14 residues. Per the germline V gene, CDR1 is WSHSY and CDR2 is SAAADI. Trimming left V 8 bases short and J 4 bases short, with 17 bases between. In DNA form, the CDR3 reads TGCGCCAGCCGAAGCAGAGAGGGGCGCACTGAAGCTTTCTTT. Amino acids: CASRSREGRTEAFF.

This clonotype was counted many times. The chain carries TRBV12-3 or TRBV12-4 and TRBJ1-5, with D perhaps TRBD1 (5 bases). This CDR3 is 17 amino acids long. Trimming left V 4 bases short and J 2 bases short, with 18 bases between. CDR3 in DNA: TGTGCCAGCAGTTCCTACATCGGGGGGGGAGGCAATCAGCCCCAGCATTTT. Its protein is CASSSYIGGGGNQPQHF.

This clonotype occurred a few times. The chain recombines TRBV20-1 with TRBJ2-5; possibly TRBD1 for D (5 bases). V was cut by 2 bases and J by 4 bases, with 14 bases left in between. There are 14 residues in the CDR3. Per the germline V gene, CDR1 is DFQATT and CDR2 is SNEGSKA (reference sequence). The CDR3 bases are TGCAGTGCTAGAAAGGCTGGGGCCGTAGAGACCCAGTACTTC. This codes for CSARKAGAVETQYF.

CDR3 nucleotide sequence: TGTGCCAGCAGAGATCCTCAGGGGAATGAGCAGTTCTTC. Translated: CASRDPQGNEQFF. V is TRBV9 and J is TRBJ2-1; tentatively, D is TRBD1 (6 bases). The CDR3 consists of 13 residues. Germline V CDR1 and CDR2: SGDLS, YYNGEE. V was cut by 5 bases and J by 7 bases, with 13 bases left in between.

This clonotype came up a few times. The V call is TRBV27, the J call TRBJ2-2; D perhaps matches TRBD2 (6 bases). The V gene lost 4 bases and the J gene lost 8 bases, with 11 bases spanning the gap. Germline CDR1 reads MNHEY; CDR2 reads SMNVEV (reference sequence). The CDR3 runs 13 residues. In DNA, the CDR3 is TGTGCCAGCAGTTACGCTAGCGTTGGGGAGCTGTTTTTT. This gives the protein CASSYASVGELFF.

This clonotype was seen more than once but under ten times. The genes are TRBV7-7 and TRBJ1-1; D unresolved. The CDR3 has 15 residues. V lost 5 bases to trimming and J lost 4 bases, with 17 bases between them. Germline CDR1 and CDR2: SSHAT and FNYEAQ (reference sequence). The CDR3 loop reads CASSPRPSLSTEAFF. In nucleotides, the CDR3 is TGTGCCAGCAGCCCCCGACCCTCGCTGTCCACTGAAGCTTTCTTT.

This clonotype was detected a few times. The J gene is TRBJ1-1, the V gene TRBV11-2, with TRBD1 as a possible D gene (6 bases). CDR1 SGHAT and CDR2 FQNNGV come from the germline V gene. V lost 1 base and J 2 bases, leaving 11 bases between the germline ends. The CDR3 runs to 15 residues. CDR3 sequence reads: CASSLVQGPNTEAFF. The DNA for the CDR3 is TGTGCCAGCAGCTTAGTCCAGGGGCCTAACACTGAAGCTTTCTTT.

This clonotype was seen at least ten times. V is TRBV6-2 or TRBV6-3 and J is TRBJ2-1; TRBD1 is a possible D gene (6 bases). V dropped 4 bases and J dropped 0 bases, with 10 bases sitting between them. From germline, CDR1 is MNHEY and CDR2 SVGEGT. This CDR3 contains 15 residues. Written as DNA, the CDR3 is TGTGCCAGCAGTTCTGGGACAAGCTCCTACAATGAGCAGTTCTTC. This encodes CASSSGTSSYNEQFF.

The sample holds many counts of this clonotype. This chain uses TRBV29-1 with TRBJ2-3; 9 bases agree with TRBD2. CDR1 and CDR2 from the germline V gene are SQVTM and ANQGSEA. V lost 7 bases and J lost 1; bases outside the gene matches: 9. The CDR3 is 15 amino acids. The DNA for the CDR3 is TGCAGCGCCCACGATATAGCGGGGGGCACAGATACGCAGTATTTT. The encoded protein is CSAHDIAGGTDTQYF.

There are a few counts of this clonotype. The CDR3 DNA follows: TGTGCCAGCAGTTACTCGGGACTAGGTCATCAAGAGACCCAGTACTTC. Translation: CASSYSGLGHQETQYF. The chain combines TRBV6-5 with TRBJ2-5, with 8 bases aligning to TRBD2. Germline V CDR1 and CDR2: MNHEY, SVGAGI. The CDR3 contains 16 residues. Losses at the gene ends were 0 bases for V and 2 bases for J; bases not matched to a gene: 5.

The genes are TRBV4-2 and TRBJ2-1, with TRBD1 matching 12 bases. V shed 3 bases, J shed 2 bases, and the junction held 8 bases outside the gene matches. Germline V gene data show CDR1 as LGHNA and CDR2 as YNFKEQ. The CDR3 has 18 amino acids. As DNA, the CDR3 is TGTGCCAGCAGCCAGGGACAGGGGGCGGTGAGGGCCTACAATGAGCAGTTCTTC. It translates to CASSQGQGAVRAYNEQFF.

The table lists this clonotype with many counts. The chain carries TRBV5-5 and TRBJ1-2, with D possibly matching TRBD1 (6 bases). The CDR3 length is 14 residues. Trimming removed 1 base from V and 2 bases from J, with 9 bases in between. CDR1 is SGHKS and CDR2 is YYEKEE in the germline V gene (reference sequence). CDR3 nucleotides: TGTGCCAGCAGCTTGACAGGGTTGAACTATGGCTACACCTTC. Protein product: CASSLTGLNYGYTF.

This clonotype showed up many times. A junction end diverges from the germline sequence, so it may reflect a read error. V usage is TRBV7-9 and J usage is TRBJ1-1; possibly TRBD1 for D (6 bases). In germline, CDR1 is SEHNR, CDR2 FQNEAQ (reference sequence). The CDR3 sequence is 12 residues long. The CDR3, as DNA: TGTGCCAGCACCTATTCCGGGACACTAAAGGTGTTT. It codes for CASTYSGTLKVF.

Ten or more counts support this clonotype. This chain links TRBV3-1 with TRBJ1-5; 11 positions match TRBD1. V trimming: 4 bases; J trimming: 7 bases; junction bases outside the gene matches: 6. The CDR3 extends over 15 amino acids. CDR1 LGHDT and CDR2 YNNKEL come from the germline V gene (reference sequence). In nucleotides, the CDR3 is TGTGCCAGCAGCCTGGACAGGGGGCAAGGACAGCCCCAGCATTTT. This encodes CASSLDRGQGQPQHF.

V usage is TRBV7-9 and J usage is TRBJ2-1, with D unresolved. The CDR3 runs 13 residues. Germline V gene lookup returns CDR1 SEHNR and CDR2 FQNEAQ (reference sequence). With 6 bases removed from V and 0 bases from J, the gap between germline ends came to 6 bases. The CDR3 reads CASRPLSYNEQFF. As DNA, the CDR3 is TGTGCCAGCAGGCCGCTCTCCTACAATGAGCAGTTCTTC. The whole variable domain, remainder taken from reference TRBV7-9 and TRBJ2-1, is DTGVSQNPRHKITKRGQNVTFRCDPISEHNRLYWYRQTLGQGPEFLTYFQNEAQLEKSRLLSDRFSAERPKGSFSTLEIQRTEQGDSAMYLCASRPLSYNEQFFGPGTRLTVL.

V usage is TRBV20-1 and J usage is TRBJ2-5; TRBD1 might be the D (5 bases). Trimming cost V 0 bases and J 1 base, with 12 bases left between them. The CDR3 loop spans 15 amino acids. Per the germline V gene, CDR1 is DFQATT and CDR2 is SNEGSKA (reference sequence). The CDR3 reads CSARDTGRPQETQYF. CDR3 nucleotides: TGCAGTGCTAGAGATACAGGCCGTCCCCAAGAGACCCAGTACTTC.

In its sample, this clonotype was seen a few times. J is TRBJ1-1 and V is TRBV14; 8 positions match TRBD1. With 8 bases clipped from V and 0 bases from J, the junction kept 8 bases outside the gene matches. Germline lookup yields CDR1 SGHDN and CDR2 FVKESK. This CDR3 spans 15 amino acids. CDR3 DNA sequence: TGTGCCAGCCGCGGACAGGGAGGAATGAACACTGAAGCTTTCTTT. This codes for CASRGQGGMNTEAFF.

This clonotype showed up many times. V gene TRBV10-3 combines with J gene TRBJ2-1, with 7 bases aligning to TRBD2. From germline, CDR1 is ENHRY and CDR2 SYGVKD. V was pared by 6 bases and J by 5 bases, with 4 bases of the junction left unmatched. The CDR3 spans 13 residues. CDR3 DNA: TGTGCCATCAGAACTGGGGGGGACAATGAGCAGTTCTTC. Its translation: CAIRTGGDNEQFF.

The chain recombines TRBV6-2 or TRBV6-3 with TRBJ1-1, with TRBD1 as a possible D gene (5 bases). The CDR3 covers 15 residues. Trimming stripped 2 bases from V and 4 bases from J, with 14 bases between. Germline lookup yields CDR1 MNHEY and CDR2 SVGEGT. For the CDR3, the DNA is TGTGCCAGCAGTTACGGGGGGATTAGTATCACTGAAGCTTTCTTT. Protein product: CASSYGGISITEAFF.

This clonotype was recorded a few times. The genes are TRBV14 and TRBJ1-3, with D hard to call. CDR1 is SGHDN, CDR2 FVKESK, per germline. V was cut by 0 bases and J by 0 bases, with 9 bases left in between. The CDR3 is 16 residues long. The CDR3 sequence is CASSQDPSSSGNTIYF. DNA of the CDR3: TGTGCCAGCAGCCAAGATCCATCAAGCTCTGGAAACACCATATATTTT.